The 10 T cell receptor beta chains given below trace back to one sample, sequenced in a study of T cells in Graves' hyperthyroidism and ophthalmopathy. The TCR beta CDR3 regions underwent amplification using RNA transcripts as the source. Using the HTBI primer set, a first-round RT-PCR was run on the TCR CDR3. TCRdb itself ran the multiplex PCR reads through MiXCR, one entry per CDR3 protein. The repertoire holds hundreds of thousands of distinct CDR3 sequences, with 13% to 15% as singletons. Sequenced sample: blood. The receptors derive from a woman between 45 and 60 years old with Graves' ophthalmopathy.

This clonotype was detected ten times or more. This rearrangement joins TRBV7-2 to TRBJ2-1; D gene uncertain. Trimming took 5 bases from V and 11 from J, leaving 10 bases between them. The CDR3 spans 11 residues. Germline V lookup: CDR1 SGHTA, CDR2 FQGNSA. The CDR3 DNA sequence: TGTGCCAGCAGCGCGCTGGTTCAGCAGTTCTTC. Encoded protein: CASSALVQQFF.

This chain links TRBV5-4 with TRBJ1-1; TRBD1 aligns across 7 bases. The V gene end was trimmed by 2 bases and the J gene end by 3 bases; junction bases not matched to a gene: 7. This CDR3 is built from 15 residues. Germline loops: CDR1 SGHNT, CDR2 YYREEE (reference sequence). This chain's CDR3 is CASSFGGGWDTEAFF. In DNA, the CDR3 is TGTGCCAGCAGCTTTGGAGGGGGCTGGGACACTGAAGCTTTCTTT.

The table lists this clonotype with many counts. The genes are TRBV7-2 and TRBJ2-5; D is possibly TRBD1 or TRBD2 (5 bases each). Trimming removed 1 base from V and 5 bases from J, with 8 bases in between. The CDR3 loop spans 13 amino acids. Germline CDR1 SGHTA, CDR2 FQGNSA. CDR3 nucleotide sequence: TGTGCCAGCAGCTTAGGGGGGTCGGAGACCCAGTACTTC. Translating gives CASSLGGSETQYF.

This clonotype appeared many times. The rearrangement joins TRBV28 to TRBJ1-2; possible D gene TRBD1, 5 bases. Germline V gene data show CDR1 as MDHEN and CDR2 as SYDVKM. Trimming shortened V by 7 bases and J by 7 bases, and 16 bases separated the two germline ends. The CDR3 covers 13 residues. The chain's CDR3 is CASIRGAGGGYTF. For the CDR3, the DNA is TGTGCCAGCATCCGAGGGGCAGGAGGTGGCTACACCTTC.

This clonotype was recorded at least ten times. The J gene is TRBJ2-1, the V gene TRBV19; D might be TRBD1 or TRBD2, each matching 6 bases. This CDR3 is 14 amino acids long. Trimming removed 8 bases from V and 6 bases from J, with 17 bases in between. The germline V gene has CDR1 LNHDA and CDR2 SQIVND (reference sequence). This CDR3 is CASRPRGQVNEQFF. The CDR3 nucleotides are TGTGCCAGTCGGCCCCGGGGGCAAGTCAATGAGCAGTTCTTC.

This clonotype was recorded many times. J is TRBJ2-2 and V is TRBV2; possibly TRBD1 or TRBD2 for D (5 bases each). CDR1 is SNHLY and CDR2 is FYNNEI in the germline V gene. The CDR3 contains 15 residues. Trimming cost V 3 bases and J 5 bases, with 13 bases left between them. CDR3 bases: TGTGCCAGCAGTGACCGAGGGGCTGGAACCGGGGAGCTGTTTTTT. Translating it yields CASSDRGAGTGELFF.

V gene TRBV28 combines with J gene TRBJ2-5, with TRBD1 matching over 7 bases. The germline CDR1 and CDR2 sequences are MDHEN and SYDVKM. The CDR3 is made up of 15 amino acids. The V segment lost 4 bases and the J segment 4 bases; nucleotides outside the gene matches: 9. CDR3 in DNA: TGTGCCAGCAGTTCGACAGGGACCACAATAGAGACCCAGTACTTC. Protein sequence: CASSSTGTTIETQYF.

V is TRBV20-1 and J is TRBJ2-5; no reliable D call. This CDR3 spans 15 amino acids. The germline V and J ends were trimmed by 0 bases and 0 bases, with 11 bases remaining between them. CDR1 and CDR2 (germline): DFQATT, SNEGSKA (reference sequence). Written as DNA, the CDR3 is TGCAGTGCTAGAGATACGAGAACAGACCAAGAGACCCAGTACTTC. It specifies CSARDTRTDQETQYF.

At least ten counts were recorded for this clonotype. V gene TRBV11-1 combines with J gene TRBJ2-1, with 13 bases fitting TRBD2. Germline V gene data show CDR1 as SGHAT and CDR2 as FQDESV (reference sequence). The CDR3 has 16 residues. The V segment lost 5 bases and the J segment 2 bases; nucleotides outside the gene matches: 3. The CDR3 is CASSPGLAGAYNEQFF. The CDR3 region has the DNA TGTGCCAGCAGCCCCGGACTAGCGGGGGCCTACAATGAGCAGTTCTTC.

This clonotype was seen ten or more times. CDR3 in DNA: TGCGCCAGCAGCCAAGATCAAGGCCGCAATCAGCCCCAGCATTTT. Its translation is CASSQDQGRNQPQHF. The chain has TRBV4-3 and TRBJ1-5; D ambiguous. The CDR3 covers 15 residues. Germline V lookup: CDR1 LGHNA, CDR2 YSLEER. V was cut by 0 bases and J by 2 bases, with 8 bases left in between.